A selection of T cell receptor beta chains follows, all from one sample in a study of T-cell reconstitution after alpha-beta-depleted transplantation in children. TCRdb fed the PCR reads into MiXCR, producing one record per CDR3 protein. The sample contains about 540,000 distinct CDR3 sequences, 27% of which appear only once. The material was PBMCs, obtained before TCRalphabeta/CD19-depleted stem cell transplant. These receptors were collected from a boy in the first two years of life with Wiskott-Aldrich syndrome, due to receive a stem cell transplant. Both conserved end residues are trimmed from each CDR3. Clone sizes are given selectively: once, few, many, or a class where the clone is expanded.

few	TRBV27	ASSLSDKLAGGLNEQY
few	TRBV12-3/TRBV12-4	ASSSTVTGELF
NA	TRBV5-6	ASSLTEGETQY
once	TRBV4-2	ASSQDFLASAYNEQF
NA	TRBV4-2	ASSRSSGWGANTDTQY
NA	TRBV10-3	AISGPGLESNVLT
few	TRBV5-1	ASSFGTSGRMETQY
NA	TRBV25-1	ASSDRGPSYEQY
NA	TRBV4-1	ASSQEPYHQPQH
NA	TRBV7-2	ASSPRASGTYEQY
NA	TRBV3-1	ASSQDQAGAYNEQF
few	TRBV4-1	ASSLGTSGRALGTGELF
NA	TRBV20-1	SAVGNSNQPQH
few	TRBV5-1	ASRQEHTNYGYT
NA	TRBV5-1	ASSTGPEQY
NA	TRBV10-3	AISESREETQY
few	TRBV15	ATSTGQGKTQY
NA	TRBV20-1	SASPRNTGELF
few	TRBV28	ASSLLGTWGYT
NA	TRBV7-8	ASSTVAGTYNEQF
few	TRBV20-1	SARYGRGNQPQH
NA	TRBV5-1	ASSLEPGQGGNEQF
NA	TRBV29-1	SVDGLQGAWDTEAF
few	TRBV6-2/TRBV6-3	ASRGTAAYEQY
many	TRBV5-1	ASSLVAGVYNEQF
NA	TRBV25-1	ASSESGLSSYNEQF
NA	TRBV28	ASSPTGGRADTQY
few	TRBV27	ASRTGGFPFSGYT
NA	TRBV11-2	ASSPDRGLSTDTQY
few	TRBV20-1	SARVVGYGQPQH
NA	TRBV5-1	ASSRGSTYETQY
NA	TRBV5-1	ASSRQVTYNEQF
NA	TRBV6-5	ASSYSLGFSYEQY
few	TRBV5-1	ASSLGLAGSYYNEQF
NA	TRBV30	AEQGSNQPQH
few	TRBV20-1	SARPSRQGGYT
NA	TRBV7-6	ASSPTSGSTRDTQY
NA	TRBV5-1	ASSLAVGGQPQH
few	TRBV27	ASSATGAPDTQY
many	TRBV5-1	ASSPGTSGYNEQF
NA	TRBV4-2	ASSQTGMYTGELF
NA	TRBV24-1	ATSDQRGLRTDTQY
NA	TRBV20-1	SAATGLVTDTQY
NA	TRBV28	ASSLLWRERNGYT
NA	TRBV9	ASSVVYGEGRHNEQF
few	TRBV5-1	ASSLMGYGSSTGELF
few	TRBV12-3/TRBV12-4	ASSWTRLGEQY
few	TRBV24-1	ATSDQGQRNTGELF
few	TRBV4-2	ASSQDKGSGGYGKNIQY
few	TRBV29-1	SGLDMHGYT
NA	TRBV29-1	SVLVHAGTEAF
NA	TRBV20-1	SAIKRNTDTQY
NA	TRBV20-1	SASPGEETQY